Below, 20 T cell receptor beta chains from the same sample are listed, as sequenced in a study of blood T cell repertoires in COVID-19. Here immunoSEQ multiplex PCR was the method, and the copy in TCRdb shows in-frame clones only, minus some. The profile shows roughly 120,000 clones, roughly 85% of them singletons. Sequencing input: peripheral blood. The receptor source for this set is a man aged 25-40 years with acute or convalescent COVID-19.

The V and J genes are TRBV27 and TRBJ1-2, with 9 nucleotides matching TRBD1. The CDR3 extends over 13 amino acids. V gave up 7 bases and J gave up 3 bases; unmatched junction bases: 3. From germline, CDR1 is MNHEY and CDR2 SMNVEV (reference sequence). In DNA, the CDR3 is TGTGCCAGCACGGGGGACAGGGACTATGGCTACACCTTC. Protein: CASTGDRDYGYTF.

This rearrangement joins TRBV5-1 to TRBJ2-5, with D unclear. CDR3 length: 12 residues. The germline gives CDR1 SGHRS, CDR2 YFSETQ. Trimming removed 3 bases from V and 5 bases from J, with 8 bases in between. CDR3 bases: TGCGCCAGCAGCTCCGAGTCGGAGACCCAGTACTTC. This encodes CASSSESETQYF.

A few counts support this clone. The V gene is TRBV5-5, the J gene TRBJ1-2; unclear D gene. V lost 5 bases to trimming and J lost 1 base, with 9 bases between them. This CDR3 has 13 amino acids. CDR1 is SGHKS and CDR2 is YYEKEE in the germline V gene (reference sequence). CDR3: CASSRGINYGYTF. CDR3 sequence (DNA): TGTGCCAGCAGTCGAGGGATTAACTATGGCTACACCTTC.

The CDR3 sequence is CASSLEGQGYTEAFF. CDR3 in DNA: TGCGCCAGCAGCTTGGAAGGACAGGGCTACACTGAAGCTTTCTTT. The chain carries TRBV5-1 and TRBJ1-1; 8 positions match TRBD1. V trimming: 0 bases; J trimming: 3 bases; junction bases outside the gene matches: 4. CDR3 length equals 15 residues. CDR1 and CDR2 (germline): SGHRS, YFSETQ. The full variable domain, rest sourced from reference TRBV5-1 and TRBJ1-1, is KAGVTQTPRYLIKTRGQQVTLSCSPISGHRSVSWYQQTPGQGLQFLFEYFSETQRNKGNFPGRFSGRQFSNSRSEMNVSTLELGDSALYLCASSLEGQGYTEAFFGQGTRLTVV.

The chain carries TRBV7-2 and TRBJ2-7, with 12 bases identical to TRBD2. CDR1 SGHTA and CDR2 FQGNSA come from the germline V gene. V trimming: 6 bases; J trimming: 5 bases; junction bases outside the gene matches: 5. The CDR3 sequence is 14 residues long. CDR3 in DNA: TGTGCCAGCAGGAAACTAGCGGGGGGCAACGAGCAGTACTTC. Residues: CASRKLAGGNEQYF.

The CDR3, as DNA: TGTGCCAGCAGCTTAGCGTACAGGGGCACAGCCAAAAACATTCAGTACTTC. This gives the protein CASSLAYRGTAKNIQYF. This chain joins TRBV7-9 and TRBJ2-4, with 7 bases matching TRBD1. The germline V gene encodes CDR1 SEHNR and CDR2 FQNEAQ (reference sequence). The CDR3 extends over 17 amino acids. After removal of 0 bases from V and 0 bases from J, the junction contained 5 bases not matched to a gene.

V is TRBV12-5 and J is TRBJ1-1; TRBD1 might be the D (6 bases). V lost 6 bases to trimming and J lost 9 bases, with 14 bases between them. This CDR3 spans 12 amino acids. Germline V gene lookup returns CDR1 LGHNT and CDR2 FRNRAP. CDR3 residues: CASGKQGLQAFF. The DNA of the CDR3 is TGTGCTAGTGGAAAACAGGGTTTGCAAGCTTTCTTT. The entire variable domain, with the rest obtained from reference TRBV12-5 and TRBJ1-1, is as follows: DARVTQTPRHKVTEMGQEVTMRCQPILGHNTVFWYRQTMMQGLELLAYFRNRAPLDDSGMPKDRFSAEMPDATLATLKIQPSEPRDSAVYFCASGKQGLQAFFGQGTRLTVV.

The chain carries TRBV29-1 and TRBJ2-3, with D unclear. Germline V lookup: CDR1 SQVTM, CDR2 ANQGSEA. V shed 4 bases and J shed 1 base, with 9 bases lying between them. This CDR3 is 13 amino acids long. CDR3 region: CSVGSPGTDTQYF. Here the CDR3 DNA reads TGCAGCGTTGGTAGCCCTGGCACAGATACGCAGTATTTT.

J is TRBJ1-3 and V is TRBV5-1; D is perhaps TRBD1 (6 bases). This CDR3 has 15 residues. Germline loops: CDR1 SGHRS, CDR2 YFSETQ. Trimming removed 0 bases from V and 8 bases from J, with 15 bases in between. CDR3 loop: CASSLGQAAPDTIYF. CDR3 bases: TGCGCCAGCAGCTTGGGACAGGCCGCTCCGGACACCATATATTTT.

The chain is built from TRBV6-6 and TRBJ1-1, with no clear D. CDR1 MNHNY and CDR2 SVGAGI come from the germline V gene (reference sequence). The CDR3 contains 13 residues. V gave up 2 bases and J gave up 3 bases, with 7 bases separating them. The CDR3 DNA sequence: TGTGCCAGCAGTTACGAGCGCTACACTGAAGCTTTCTTT. Its protein is CASSYERYTEAFF.

This clone occurred a few times. The chain couples TRBV9 to TRBJ2-5; the match to TRBD2 covers 10 bases. The V and J ends lost 0 bases and 4 bases, in that order; junction bases with no gene match: 3. The CDR3 sequence is 15 residues long. CDR1 is SGDLS, CDR2 YYNGEE, per germline. The CDR3 protein is CASSVAASGGETQYF. The CDR3 coding sequence is TGTGCCAGCAGCGTAGCGGCTAGCGGGGGAGAGACCCAGTACTTC. Full variable domain (rest looked up from reference TRBV9 and TRBJ2-5): DSGVTQTPKHLITATGQRVTLRCSPRSGDLSVYWYQQSLDQGLQFLIQYYNGEERAKGNILERFSAQQFPDLHSELNLSSLELGDSALYFCASSVAASGGETQYFGPGTRLLVL.

V and J are TRBV9 and TRBJ2-6; 7 bases are shared with TRBD1. V lost 2 bases to trimming and J lost 2 bases; unmatched junction nucleotides: 4. The CDR3 is 16 residues long. Germline CDR1 is SGDLS and CDR2 is YYNGEE. CDR3 loop: CASSVRGQTGANVLTF. CDR3 sequence (DNA): TGTGCCAGCAGCGTCAGGGGACAGACTGGGGCCAACGTCCTGACTTTC.

The chain combines TRBV7-9 with TRBJ2-5; TRBD2 matches at 7 bases. V lost 8 bases and J lost 4; bases outside the gene matches: 4. The germline V gene has CDR1 SEHNR and CDR2 FQNEAQ (reference sequence). This CDR3 has 12 residues. Here the CDR3 DNA reads TGTGCCAGCCAGCGGGGAATAGAGACCCAGTACTTC. The encoded protein is CASQRGIETQYF.

The chain uses TRBV6-1 and TRBJ1-5, with unresolved D. The ends were cut back, 0 bases at V and 7 bases at J, with 10 bases in the middle. The CDR3 totals 14 residues. Germline V gene lookup returns CDR1 MNHNS and CDR2 SASEGT. CDR3 protein: CASSEAAVAQPQHF. In DNA, the CDR3 is TGTGCCAGCAGTGAAGCCGCGGTTGCGCAGCCCCAGCATTTT.

The rearrangement uses TRBV4-1 and TRBJ2-3; a possible D gene is TRBD1 (7 bases). Germline V gene sequence: CDR1 MGHRA, CDR2 YSYEKL. The CDR3 totals 18 residues. Trimming pared 4 bases from V and 2 bases from J, leaving 22 bases between. The CDR3 loop is CASSRSSRDRGLTDTQYF. The CDR3, as DNA: TGCGCCAGCAGCCGAAGTTCGCGGGACAGAGGACTCACAGATACGCAGTATTTT.

This chain uses TRBV6-1 with TRBJ1-1; the D is unclear. The CDR3 is 14 residues long. Trimming pared 1 base from V and 11 bases from J, leaving 17 bases between. Per the germline V gene, CDR1 is MNHNS and CDR2 is SASEGT. For the CDR3, the DNA is TGTGCCAGCAGTGAAGGGGTAAGCCGTGGGGAGGCTTTCTTT. Translating it yields CASSEGVSRGEAFF.

This clone has just a few counts. The rearrangement uses TRBV7-9 and TRBJ2-3; D might be TRBD1 (6 bases). Trimming shortened V by 5 bases and J by 4 bases, and 13 bases separated the two germline ends. The V gene's germline CDR1 is SEHNR and CDR2 FQNEAQ (reference sequence). The length of the CDR3 is 14 residues. DNA of the CDR3: TGTGCCAGCAGCCCTCCCCGGACAGCAGATACGCAGTATTTT. Amino acids: CASSPPRTADTQYF.

V is TRBV5-1 and J is TRBJ2-4; TRBD2 matches at 12 bases. Unmatched junction bases numbered 13, after V lost 0 bases and J lost 0 bases. CDR1 is SGHRS, CDR2 YFSETQ, per germline. The CDR3 covers 21 residues. For the CDR3, the DNA is TGCGCCAGCAGCTTGGCCCGACTAGGGACTAGCGGGCCACTAGCCAAAAACATTCAGTACTTC. It encodes CASSLARLGTSGPLAKNIQYF. Full variable domain (rest looked up from reference TRBV5-1 and TRBJ2-4): KAGVTQTPRYLIKTRGQQVTLSCSPISGHRSVSWYQQTPGQGLQFLFEYFSETQRNKGNFPGRFSGRQFSNSRSEMNVSTLELGDSALYLCASSLARLGTSGPLAKNIQYFGAGTRLSVL.

The chain links TRBV27 to TRBJ2-7, with D possibly matching TRBD2 (6 bases). The CDR3 contains 17 residues. Per germline, CDR1 MNHEY and CDR2 SMNVEV (reference sequence). The germline V and J ends were trimmed by 0 bases and 2 bases, with 17 bases remaining between them. The CDR3 loop reads CASSLSAGTVPAYEQYV. DNA of the CDR3: TGTGCCAGCAGTTTATCGGCCGGGACTGTTCCCGCCTACGAGCAGTACGTC.

The chain couples TRBV5-4 to TRBJ1-1, with D unresolved. Germline assignment: CDR1 SGHNT and CDR2 YYREEE (reference sequence). Trimming took 1 base from V and 0 from J, leaving 7 bases between them. This CDR3 contains 14 residues. CDR3 residues: CASSLPVMNTEAFF. Written as DNA, the CDR3 is TGTGCCAGCAGCTTGCCAGTCATGAACACTGAAGCTTTCTTT.